A single sample gave rise to the 13 T cell receptor beta chains below, sequenced in a study of blood T cell repertoires in COVID-19. Only in-frame clones appear in the TCRdb table, and some are missing; sequencing was by immunoSEQ multiplex PCR. The sample consists of approximately 140,000 clones, more than 70% of them appearing once. Material: peripheral blood. Source of these receptors: a man aged 45 to 65 with active or convalescent COVID-19.

This clone is labeled large (0.1 to 1%). The sample has other DNA sequences that encode this CDR3 too. The chain has TRBV27 and TRBJ2-1; 9 positions agree with TRBD2. The ends lost 3 bases at V and 8 bases at J; junction bases unmatched: 17. The germline CDR1 and CDR2 sequences are MNHEY and SMNVEV (reference sequence). The CDR3 sequence is 18 residues long. The CDR3, as DNA: TGTGCCAGCAGTTTCCTCTCACTGGGGGGCGGGAGGGGCGATGAGCAGTTCTTC. Residues: CASSFLSLGGGRGDEQFF.

The chain joins TRBV19 to TRBJ1-1; tentative D call: TRBD1 (6 bases). Germline values: CDR1 LNHDA, CDR2 SQIVND (reference sequence). The CDR3 has 17 residues. V lost 5 bases and J lost 1, with 20 bases in between. The CDR3 spells CASSPSGGGRANTEAFF. CDR3 in DNA: TGTGCCAGTAGTCCCTCGGGGGGGGGCAGGGCGAACACTGAAGCTTTCTTT.

The chain links TRBV6-1 to TRBJ1-3, with D tentatively TRBD1 (5 bases). The CDR3 totals 14 residues. Trimming pared 1 base from V and 3 bases from J, leaving 7 bases between. Germline CDR1 and CDR2: MNHNS and SASEGT. The CDR3 nucleotides read TGTGCCAGCAGTGAAGGGCAGGGTGGAAACACCATATATTTT. Residues: CASSEGQGGNTIYF.

The chain combines TRBV29-1 with TRBJ2-3; D is ambiguous. V gave up 3 bases and J gave up 6 bases, with 7 bases separating them. CDR1 and CDR2 (germline): SQVTM, ANQGSEA. The CDR3 is made up of 11 amino acids. CDR3 nucleotide sequence: TGCAGCGTTGATGCGGCGGATACGCAGTATTTT. Translating it yields CSVDAADTQYF.

The genes are TRBV7-2 and TRBJ1-6, with 7 positions matching TRBD1. The CDR3 has 15 residues. The V gene end was trimmed by 6 bases and the J gene end by 6 bases; junction bases not matched to a gene: 8. Germline V gene sequence: CDR1 SGHTA, CDR2 FQGNSA. The CDR3 sequence is CASRPDRTRNSPLHF. As DNA, the CDR3 is TGTGCCAGCAGACCGGACAGGACCCGTAATTCACCCCTCCACTTT.

J is TRBJ2-1 and V is TRBV7-8, with D perhaps TRBD2 (6 bases). Germline assignment: CDR1 SGHVS and CDR2 FQNEAQ. With 2 bases removed from V and 2 bases from J, the gap between germline ends came to 10 bases. The CDR3 covers 15 residues. The DNA of the CDR3 is TGTGCCAGCAGCTTAACTCGGAGGGCCTACAATGAGCAGTTCTTC. Protein sequence: CASSLTRRAYNEQFF. Complete variable domain (other parts from reference TRBV7-8 and TRBJ2-1): GAGVSQSPRYKVAKRGQDVALRCDPISGHVSLFWYQQALGQGPEFLTYFQNEAQLDKSGLPSDRFFAERPEGSVSTLKIQRTQQEDSAVYLCASSLTRRAYNEQFFGPGTRLTVL.

This chain joins TRBV6-5 and TRBJ2-7; 10 nucleotides match TRBD2. Germline CDR1 is MNHEY and CDR2 is SVGAGI. After removal of 0 bases from V and 5 bases from J, the junction contained 7 bases not matched to a gene. The length of the CDR3 is 16 residues. CDR3 DNA: TGTGCCAGCAGTTACTCGATTACTAGCGGGACCCACGAGCAGTACTTC. As protein: CASSYSITSGTHEQYF.

CDR3 in DNA: TGTGCCAGCTCACAACCGGGACAGGGACCCTACGAGCAGTACTTC. This sequence encodes CASSQPGQGPYEQYF. The chain carries TRBV18 and TRBJ2-7; 9 nucleotides agree with TRBD1. The germline CDR1 and CDR2 sequences are KGHSH and LQKENI. The CDR3 runs 15 residues. The V segment lost 4 bases and the J segment 2 bases; nucleotides outside the gene matches: 6.

The chain employs TRBV7-6 and TRBJ2-7; D perhaps matches TRBD1 (6 bases). Trimming shortened V by 5 bases and J by 1 base, and 15 bases separated the two germline ends. CDR1 SGHVS and CDR2 FNYEAQ come from the germline V gene. The CDR3 sequence is 15 residues long. The DNA of the CDR3 is TGTGCCAGCAGCCCCTATAGGGGGAGATCCTACGAGCAGTACTTC. It yields the protein CASSPYRGRSYEQYF.

The sample holds one count of this clone. CDR3 nucleotides: TGCGCCAGCACACGAACCCCGGAGGTCGGAAACATTCAGTACTTC. Amino acids: CASTRTPEVGNIQYF. The V gene is TRBV4-1, the J gene TRBJ2-4; D possibly corresponds to TRBD2 (5 bases). The CDR3 totals 15 residues. Trimming removed 7 bases from V and 6 bases from J, with 19 bases in between. CDR1 and CDR2 from the germline V gene are MGHRA and YSYEKL.

V usage is TRBV28 and J usage is TRBJ2-7; D possibly corresponds to TRBD2 (5 bases). Germline loops: CDR1 MDHEN, CDR2 SYDVKM. Trimming left V 6 bases short and J 1 base short, with 10 bases between. This CDR3 has 13 amino acids. CDR3 protein: CASRVSASYEQYF. DNA for the CDR3: TGTGCCAGCAGGGTTAGCGCTTCCTACGAGCAGTACTTC.

This clone was seen just once. The chain has TRBV10-3 and TRBJ1-1, with 7 nucleotides matching TRBD1. Germline CDR1 reads ENHRY; CDR2 reads SYGVKD. Unmatched junction bases numbered 2, after V lost 3 bases and J lost 4 bases. The CDR3 sequence is 13 residues long. CDR3: CAISEAGGTEAFF. In DNA, the CDR3 is TGTGCCATCAGTGAAGCAGGGGGCACTGAAGCTTTCTTT.

The genes are TRBV2 and TRBJ2-2; the D gene is possibly TRBD1 (5 bases). Germline-derived CDR1 and CDR2 are SNHLY and FYNNEI. The ends were cut back, 4 bases at V and 5 bases at J, with 11 bases in the middle. CDR3 size: 14 residues. The CDR3 loop reads CASSGQLRTGELFF. The CDR3 coding sequence is TGTGCCAGCAGTGGACAGCTGAGGACCGGGGAGCTGTTTTTT.